This T cell receptor beta chain is from a study of beta chain features in type 1 diabetes. This clone appeared a few times. The CDR3 sequence is 12 residues long. Germline CDR1 and CDR2: LNHDA and SQIVND (reference sequence). V gave up 7 bases and J gave up 1 base, with 7 bases separating them. The sequenced template was cDNA made from the entire isolated RNA. Some clones are missing from TCRdb's copy, which holds only in-frame ones; the method was immunoSEQ multiplex PCR. Of 300,000 or so clones listed, 7.5% to 9% were seen once; the top ten hold approximately 0.47%. The chain carries TRBV19 and TRBJ1-2; D remains ambiguous. The TCR originated in a woman younger than 30 in good health. The source material was central memory CD4+ T cells from blood. In nucleotides, the CDR3 is TGTGCCAGTAATGGATATAACTATGGCTACACCTTC. Protein product: CASNGYNYGYTF.